A selection of T cell receptor beta chains follows, all from one sample in a study of neurological immune-mediated disorders. TCRdb reprocessed the 5' RACE reads via MiXCR and lists one record per CDR3 protein. The sample lists some 45,000 distinct CDR3 sequences, around 13% seen once, with 3.5% to 5.5% in the top ten. Sequencing was performed on PBMCs. These receptors were taken from a male donor with HTLV-1-associated myelopathy (HAM/TSP). CDR3s include the opening cysteine and the closing phenylalanine or tryptophan. D genes are given only for firm matches. Size values are once, few and many counts, or a class for expanded clones, and some rows have none.

d_gene	v_gene	j_gene	abundance	CDR3aa	CDR3nt
NA	TRBV5-1	TRBJ1-3	NA	CASSFGRGNSGNTIYF	TGCGCCAGCAGCTTCGGAAGGGGAAACTCTGGAAACACCATATATTTT
NA	TRBV12-3/TRBV12-4	TRBJ1-5	many	CASSLGEEGNQPQHF	TGTGCCAGCAGTTTAGGGGAGGAGGGGAATCAGCCCCAGCATTTT
NA	TRBV7-9	TRBJ2-2	many	CASTTLTGYTGELFF	TGTGCCAGCACCACTTTGACAGGATACACCGGGGAGCTGTTTTTT
NA	TRBV19	TRBJ1-2	NA	CASSTGGGGYTF	TGTGCCAGTAGTACGGGTGGTGGCGGCTACACCTTC
TRBD1	TRBV7-2	TRBJ1-3	NA	CASSPGGQGELLGNTIYF	TGTGCCAGCAGCCCAGGGGGACAGGGAGAGCTACTTGGAAACACCATATATTTT
NA	TRBV5-1	TRBJ1-6	many	CASSLASQGNSPLHF	TGCGCCAGCAGCTTGGCCTCGCAGGGAAATTCACCCCTCCACTTT
NA	TRBV5-1	TRBJ1-6	many	CASRSRGPSSYNSPLHF	TGCGCCAGCAGAAGTAGGGGTCCGAGCTCCTATAATTCACCCCTCCACTTT
NA	TRBV9	TRBJ1-1	many	CASSATATADTEAFF	TGTGCCAGCAGCGCCACGGCGACAGCCGACACTGAAGCTTTCTTT
TRBD1	TRBV5-1	TRBJ2-7	NA	CASSTMRGQGAYEQYF	TGCGCCAGCAGCACTATGAGGGGACAGGGGGCCTACGAGCAGTACTTC
NA	TRBV28	TRBJ1-4	many	CASSHRVSEKLFF	TGTGCCAGCAGTCACAGGGTTTCCGAAAAACTGTTTTTT
TRBD1	TRBV14	TRBJ2-5	many	CASSQSPGQDVKETQYF	TGTGCCAGCAGCCAATCCCCGGGACAGGATGTGAAAGAGACCCAGTACTTC
TRBD1	TRBV9	TRBJ2-7	many	CASSVALGQDLYEQYF	TGTGCCAGCAGCGTAGCTTTGGGACAGGACCTCTACGAGCAGTACTTC
NA	TRBV5-1	TRBJ2-1	many	CASSLRIASYNEQFF	TGCGCCAGCAGCTTGCGTATAGCCTCCTACAATGAGCAGTTCTTC
NA	TRBV5-6	TRBJ1-1	many	CASSLMTLGGSEAFF	TGTGCCAGCAGCTTGATGACTCTGGGTGGTTCTGAAGCTTTCTTT
TRBD1	TRBV25-1	TRBJ2-5	many	CASVNGDSPLLETQYF	TGTGCCAGCGTTAATGGGGACAGCCCTCTCTTAGAGACCCAGTACTTC
NA	TRBV25-1	TRBJ1-6	few	CASRAGASNSPLHF	TGTGCCAGCAGAGCCGGGGCCTCAAATTCACCCCTCCACTTT
TRBD1	TRBV20-1	TRBJ1-5	NA	CSASLGQGNQPQHF	TGCAGTGCTAGCCTCGGACAGGGAAATCAGCCCCAGCATTTT
TRBD1	TRBV30	TRBJ1-1	NA	CAWSVFPDRGLSAEAFF	TGTGCCTGGAGTGTATTTCCGGACAGGGGGTTAAGCGCTGAAGCTTTCTTT
NA	TRBV29-1	TRBJ2-5	many	CSARDNQETQYF	TGCAGCGCCCGGGACAACCAAGAGACCCAGTACTTC
TRBD2	TRBV19	TRBJ2-2	many	CAGLAENTGELFF	TGTGCCGGACTAGCGGAGAACACCGGGGAGCTGTTTTTT
NA	TRBV5-6	TRBJ2-5	many	CASRMGETQYF	TGTGCCAGCAGAATGGGGGAGACCCAGTACTTC
TRBD2	TRBV20-1	TRBJ2-5	few	CSTLVPPLAVETQYF	TGCAGTACCCTGGTCCCCCCTCTAGCGGTTGAGACCCAGTACTTC
TRBD1	TRBV12-3/TRBV12-4	TRBJ2-7	many	CASSHGEGQGFYEQYF	TGTGCCAGCAGTCACGGAGAGGGACAGGGTTTCTACGAGCAGTACTTC
NA	TRBV20-1	TRBJ2-1	many	CSARGADSSYNEQFF	TGCAGTGCTAGGGGGGCGGACAGCTCCTACAATGAGCAGTTCTTC
NA	TRBV5-1	TRBJ1-2	many	CASSLAGTDVSGYTF	TGCGCCAGCAGCTTGGCCGGGACCGACGTATCTGGCTACACCTTC
TRBD2	TRBV20-1	TRBJ2-3	many	CSAPDGGNTDTQYF	TGCAGTGCTCCTGACGGGGGGAACACAGATACGCAGTATTTT
NA	TRBV9	TRBJ2-1	many	CASSVGYNEQFF	TGTGCCAGCAGCGTAGGCTACAATGAGCAGTTCTTC
TRBD1	TRBV18	TRBJ2-5	many	CASSPGQGETQYF	TGTGCCAGCTCACCGGGACAGGGGGAGACCCAGTACTTC
NA	TRBV6-5	TRBJ1-4	many	CASSYSGHLNEKLFF	TGTGCCAGCAGTTACAGTGGGCATCTTAATGAAAAACTGTTTTTT
TRBD1	TRBV20-1	TRBJ1-5	many	CSAKDRAEGNQPQHF	TGCAGTGCTAAAGACAGGGCGGAGGGCAATCAGCCCCAGCATTTT
TRBD2	TRBV20-1	TRBJ2-5	many	CSASRVSGGTQETQYF	TGCAGTGCTAGTAGAGTTAGCGGGGGGACCCAAGAGACCCAGTACTTC
NA	TRBV10-3	TRBJ2-7	many	CAISEGDTLSSYEQYF	TGTGCCATCAGTGAGGGGGACACCCTGAGCTCCTACGAGCAGTACTTC
NA	TRBV7-9	TRBJ2-3	many	CASSPARVDTQYF	TGTGCCAGCAGCCCCGCGCGGGTAGATACGCAGTATTTT
NA	TRBV29-1	TRBJ1-4	few	CSGSTGLNEKLFF	TGCAGCGGTTCAACGGGCTTAAATGAAAAACTGTTTTTT
NA	TRBV5-1	TRBJ2-3	many	CASSLTGTGTDTQYF	TGCGCCAGCAGCCTAACCGGGACGGGGACAGATACGCAGTATTTT
TRBD2	TRBV5-1	TRBJ2-5	many	CASSRGLAVQETQYF	TGCGCCAGCAGCAGGGGACTAGCGGTACAAGAGACCCAGTACTTC